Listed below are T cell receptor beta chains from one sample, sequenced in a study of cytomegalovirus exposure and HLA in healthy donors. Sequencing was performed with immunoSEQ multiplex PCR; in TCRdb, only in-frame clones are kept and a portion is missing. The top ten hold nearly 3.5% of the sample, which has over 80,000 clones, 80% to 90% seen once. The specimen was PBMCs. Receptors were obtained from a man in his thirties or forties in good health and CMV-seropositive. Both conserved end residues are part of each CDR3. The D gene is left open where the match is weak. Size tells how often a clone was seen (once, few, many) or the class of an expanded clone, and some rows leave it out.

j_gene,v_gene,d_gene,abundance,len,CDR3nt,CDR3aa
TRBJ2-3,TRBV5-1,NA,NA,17,TGCGCCAGCAGCTTGGTTGGGGCTTCAAACCGTCCAGATACGCAGTATTTT,CASSLVGASNRPDTQYF
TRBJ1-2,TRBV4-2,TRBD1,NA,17,TGTGCCAGCAGCCAAGTTACATCAGGACAGGGCCCCCTTGGCTACACCTTC,CASSQVTSGQGPLGYTF
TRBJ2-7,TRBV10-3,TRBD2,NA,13,TGTGCCATCAGTACCGGGACTAGCGACGAGCAGTACTTC,CAISTGTSDEQYF
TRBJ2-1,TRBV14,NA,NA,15,TGTGCCAGCAGCCTCGGGACTTATTCCTACAATGAGCAGTTCTTC,CASSLGTYSYNEQFF
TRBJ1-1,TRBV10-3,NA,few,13,TGTGCCATCAGTGAGTCGACGGGGATGGGAGCTTTCTTT,CAISESTGMGAFF
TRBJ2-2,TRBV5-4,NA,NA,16,TGTGCCAGCAGCTTGGGGGGACATATGAACACCGGGGAGCTGTTTTTT,CASSLGGHMNTGELFF
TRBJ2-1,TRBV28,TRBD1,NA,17,TGTGCCAGCAAATACCATCCGGGACAGGGGGGAACGGATGAGCAGTTCTTC,CASKYHPGQGGTDEQFF
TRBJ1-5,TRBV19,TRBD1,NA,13,TGTGCCAGTATAGGGACAGGCTCAGGGCCCCAGCATTTT,CASIGTGSGPQHF
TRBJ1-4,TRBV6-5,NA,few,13,TGTGCCAGCAGTGTTCTGGGGGCTGAAAAACTGTTTTTT,CASSVLGAEKLFF
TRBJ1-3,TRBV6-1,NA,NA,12,TGTGCCAGCTCCGAACGGGGGAATGCCATATATTTT,CASSERGNAIYF
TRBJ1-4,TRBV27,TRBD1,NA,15,TGTGCCAGCAGTACGGACAGGGGGCAAGGGGAAAAACTGTTTTTT,CASSTDRGQGEKLFF
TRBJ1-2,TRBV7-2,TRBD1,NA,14,TGTGCCAGCAGCGAACAGGGACAGAACTATGGCTACACCTTC,CASSEQGQNYGYTF
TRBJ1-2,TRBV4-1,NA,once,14,TGCGCCAGCAGCCCCCCTAACCCCCGCGCCGGCTACACCTTC,CASSPPNPRAGYTF
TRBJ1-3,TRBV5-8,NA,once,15,TGTGCCAGCAGCTTGGGCCCAGGGTGGGGAAACACCATATATTTT,CASSLGPGWGNTIYF
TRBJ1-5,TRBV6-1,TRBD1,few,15,TGTGCCAGCAGGAATGACAGGGCCAGCAATCAGCCCCAGCATTTT,CASRNDRASNQPQHF
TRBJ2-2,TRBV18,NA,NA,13,TGTGCCAGCTCACCACGCGACACCGGGGAGCTGTTTTTT,CASSPRDTGELFF
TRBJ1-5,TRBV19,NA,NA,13,TGTGCCAGTAGTTCCCAGGGCGGACAGCCCCAGCATTTT,CASSSQGGQPQHF
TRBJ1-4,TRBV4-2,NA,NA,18,TGTGCCAGCAGCCAATTAATTCAGAGGCGGGACCCCGGGGAAAAACTGTTTTTT,CASSQLIQRRDPGEKLFF
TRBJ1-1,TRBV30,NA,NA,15,TGTGCCTGGAGTGTACGGGGGGCGCAGAACACTGAAGCTTTCTTT,CAWSVRGAQNTEAFF
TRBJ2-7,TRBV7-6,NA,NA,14,TGTGCCAGCAGCCCCTCCGGGAACGACTACGAGCAGTACTTC,CASSPSGNDYEQYF
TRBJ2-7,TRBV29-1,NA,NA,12,TGCAGCGTTGCACAGGTGTCCTACGAGCAGTACTTC,CSVAQVSYEQYF
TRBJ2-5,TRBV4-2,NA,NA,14,TGTGCCAGCAGCCAAGAAGAGGTCAAAGGGACCCAGTACTTC,CASSQEEVKGTQYF
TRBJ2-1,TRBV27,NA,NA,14,TGTGCCAGCAGGGGATCCGGGGAATACAATGAGCAGTTCTTC,CASRGSGEYNEQFF
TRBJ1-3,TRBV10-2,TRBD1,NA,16,TGCGCCAGCACTCAGTCCGGGACAGGGTCTGGAAACACCATATATTTT,CASTQSGTGSGNTIYF
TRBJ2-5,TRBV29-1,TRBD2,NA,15,TGCAGCGTTGCAACCGGGACTAGCGCCCAAGAGACCCAGTACTTC,CSVATGTSAQETQYF
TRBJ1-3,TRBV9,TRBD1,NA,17,TGTGCCAGCAGCGGAACAGGGGTCCCACGCTCTGGAAACACCATATATTTT,CASSGTGVPRSGNTIYF
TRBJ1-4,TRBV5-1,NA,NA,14,TGCGCCAGCAGCGTCGCAGCAACTAATGAAAAACTGTTTTTT,CASSVAATNEKLFF
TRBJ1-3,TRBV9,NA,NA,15,TGTGCCAGCAGCTCAGGTTTAGGCATAGGAAACACCATATATTTT,CASSSGLGIGNTIYF
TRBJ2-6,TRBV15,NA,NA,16,TGTGCCACCAGCCGAGAGGCGGGCTCGGGGGCCAACGTCCTGACTTTC,CATSREAGSGANVLTF
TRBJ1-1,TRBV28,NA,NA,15,TGTGCCAGCTTTCCATATGGAGGGGTGAACACTGAAGCTTTCTTT,CASFPYGGVNTEAFF
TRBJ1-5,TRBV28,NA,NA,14,TGTGCCAGCAGTTACGGACAGTACAATCAGCCCCAGCATTTT,CASSYGQYNQPQHF
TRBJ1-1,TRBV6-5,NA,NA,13,TGTGCCAGCAGCAGCTCGGGGAACACTGAAGCTTTCTTT,CASSSSGNTEAFF
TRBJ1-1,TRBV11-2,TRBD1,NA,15,TGTGCCAGCAGCCCAGGGACAGGGATGAACACTGAAGCTTTCTTT,CASSPGTGMNTEAFF
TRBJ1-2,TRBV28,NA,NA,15,TGTGCCAGCAGTAACAGGGAAAGAATAAACTATGGCTACACCTTC,CASSNRERINYGYTF
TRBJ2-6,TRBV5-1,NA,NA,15,TGCGCCAGCAGTCTGGGGGCCACTGGGGCCAACGTCCTGACTTTC,CASSLGATGANVLTF
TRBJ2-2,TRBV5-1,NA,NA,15,TGCGCCAGCAGCTTCAGTAGCGGATACACCGGGGAGCTGTTTTTT,CASSFSSGYTGELFF
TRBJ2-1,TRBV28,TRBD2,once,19,TGTGCCAGCAGTTTAAAGCGGGAGGGCCGTAGAGTTCCGGTTGATGAGCAGTTCTTC,CASSLKREGRRVPVDEQFF
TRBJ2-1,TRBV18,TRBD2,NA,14,TGTGCCAGCTCTCCCAGCGGGGTTTACAATGAGCAGTTCTTC,CASSPSGVYNEQFF
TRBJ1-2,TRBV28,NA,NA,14,TGTGCCAGCATCGGGGCAGGGGACGCCTATGGCTACACCTTC,CASIGAGDAYGYTF
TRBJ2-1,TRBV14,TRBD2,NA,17,TGTGCCAGCAGCCTGGGACTAACCGGGCCTCTCTACAATGAGCAGTTCTTC,CASSLGLTGPLYNEQFF
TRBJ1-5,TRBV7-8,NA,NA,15,TGTGCCAGCAGCCCCCTCCAGGAGGCGAATCAGCCCCAGCATTTT,CASSPLQEANQPQHF
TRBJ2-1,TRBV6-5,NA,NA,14,TGTGCCAGCAGTTACTCGACTAAGCGCAATGAGCAGTTCTTC,CASSYSTKRNEQFF